The clone carrying this T cell receptor beta chain was found many times. The antigen is not known. The CDR3 is made up of 16 amino acids. V shed 9 bases and J 2 bases; nucleotides not matched to a gene: 12. The germline V gene has CDR1 MNHNS and CDR2 SASEGT. This entry comes from a study of regulatory T cells in long-lasting Graves disease. General study findings and limits: The study found TRBV28, TRBJ1-2 and TRBJ2-5 favored in persistent disease. Exclusively peripheral blood, rather than thyroid tissue, was studied.

The time point denotes: newly diagnosed GD, antithyroid drugs for less than 3 months. Extracted RNA from PBMCs served as the source of the TCR library. According to the study, TCR beta libraries were built with iRepertoire HTBI primers and CDR3-region Arm-PCR. TCRdb called the multiplex PCR reads again in MiXCR, with one record for every CDR3 protein. Here the sample spans roughly 420,000 distinct CDR3 sequences, around a sixth being singletons. The material was peripheral blood mononuclear cells (PBMCs), obtained at new diagnosis, from a patient treated with antithyroid drugs. This clonotype was obtained from a female donor with Graves disease. The chain links TRBV6-1 to TRBJ2-2; TRBD2 matches at 7 bases. CDR3 in DNA: TGTGCCAGTGGGCTGTACGGGAGGACTAACACCGGGGAGCTGTTTTTT. Amino acid sequence: CASGLYGRTNTGELFF.